This TCR beta chain was profiled in a study of regulatory T cells in long-lasting Graves disease. Sample time point: newly diagnosed GD, antithyroid drugs for less than 3 months. Making the TCR library involved RNA that had been extracted from PBMCs. To make TCR beta libraries, researchers used iRepertoire HTBI primers and Arm-PCR of CDR3 regions. MiXCR, applied by TCRdb to the multiplex PCR reads, yields one record per CDR3 protein. The table includes 300,000 to 400,000 distinct CDR3 sequences, 16% detected once. The CDR3 spans 15 residues. J gave up 6 bases and V 3 bases, and 11 bases lay outside the gene matches. Germline CDR1 reads DFQATT; CDR2 reads SNEGSKA (reference sequence). These records were also assigned to another study, of T cells in Graves' hyperthyroidism and ophthalmopathy.

The clonotype comes from a man aged 35-49 years with Graves disease. The chain links TRBV20-1 to TRBJ2-1, with 7 bases identical to TRBD1. Material: peripheral blood mononuclear cells (PBMCs), obtained at new diagnosis, from a patient treated with antithyroid drugs. The CDR3 DNA reads TGCAGTGCTAGGGGGGACAGCTCCTATGGCAATGAGCAGTTCTTC. Its protein product is CSARGDSSYGNEQFF.